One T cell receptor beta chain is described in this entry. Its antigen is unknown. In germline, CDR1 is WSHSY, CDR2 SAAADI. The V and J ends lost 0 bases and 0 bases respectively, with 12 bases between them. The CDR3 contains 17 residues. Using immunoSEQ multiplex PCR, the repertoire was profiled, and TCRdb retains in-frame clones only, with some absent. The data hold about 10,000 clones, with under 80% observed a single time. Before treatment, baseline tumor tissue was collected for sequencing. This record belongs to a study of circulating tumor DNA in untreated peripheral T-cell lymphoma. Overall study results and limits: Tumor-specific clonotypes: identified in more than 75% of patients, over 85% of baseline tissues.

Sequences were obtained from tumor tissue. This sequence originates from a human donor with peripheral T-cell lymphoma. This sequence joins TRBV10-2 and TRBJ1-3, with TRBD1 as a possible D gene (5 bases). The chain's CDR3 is CASSESQGTSSGNTIYF. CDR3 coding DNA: TGCGCCAGCAGTGAGTCGCAGGGAACCAGCTCTGGAAACACCATATATTTT.